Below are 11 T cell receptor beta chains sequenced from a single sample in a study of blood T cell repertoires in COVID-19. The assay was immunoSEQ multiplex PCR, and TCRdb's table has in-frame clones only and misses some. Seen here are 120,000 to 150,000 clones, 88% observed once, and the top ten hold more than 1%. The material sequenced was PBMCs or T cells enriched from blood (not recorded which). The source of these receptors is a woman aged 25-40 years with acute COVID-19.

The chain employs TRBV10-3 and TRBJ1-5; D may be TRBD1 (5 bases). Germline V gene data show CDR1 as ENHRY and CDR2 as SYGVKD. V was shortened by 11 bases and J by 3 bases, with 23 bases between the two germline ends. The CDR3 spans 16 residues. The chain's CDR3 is CASGEGYGGDNQPQHF. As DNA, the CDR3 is TGTGCCTCCGGGGAGGGGTATGGGGGTGACAATCAGCCCCAGCATTTT.

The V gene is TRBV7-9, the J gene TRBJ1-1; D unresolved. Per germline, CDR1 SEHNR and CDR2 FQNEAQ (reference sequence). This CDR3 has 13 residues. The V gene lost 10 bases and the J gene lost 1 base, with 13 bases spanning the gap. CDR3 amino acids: CATIWAGNTEAFF. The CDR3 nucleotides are TGTGCCACCATCTGGGCAGGGAACACTGAAGCTTTCTTT.

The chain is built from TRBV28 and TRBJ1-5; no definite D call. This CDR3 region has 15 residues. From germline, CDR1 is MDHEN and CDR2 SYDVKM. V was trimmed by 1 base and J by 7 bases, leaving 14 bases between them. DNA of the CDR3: TGTGCCAGCAGTTTATTCCAGGTCTCGTCCCAGCCCCAGCATTTT. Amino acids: CASSLFQVSSQPQHF.

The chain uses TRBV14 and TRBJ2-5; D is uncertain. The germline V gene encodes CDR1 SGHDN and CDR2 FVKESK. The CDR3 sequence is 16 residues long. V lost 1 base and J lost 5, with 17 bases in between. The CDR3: CASSQGGRPNRETQYF. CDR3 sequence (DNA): TGTGCCAGCAGCCAAGGAGGCCGTCCTAATCGGGAGACCCAGTACTTC.

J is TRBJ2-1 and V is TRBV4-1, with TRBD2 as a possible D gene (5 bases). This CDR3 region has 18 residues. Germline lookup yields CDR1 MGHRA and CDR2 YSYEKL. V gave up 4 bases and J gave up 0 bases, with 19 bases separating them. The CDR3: CASSPVGDLASSYNEQFF. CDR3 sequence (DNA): TGCGCCAGCAGCCCGGTGGGAGATCTAGCAAGCTCCTACAATGAGCAGTTCTTC.

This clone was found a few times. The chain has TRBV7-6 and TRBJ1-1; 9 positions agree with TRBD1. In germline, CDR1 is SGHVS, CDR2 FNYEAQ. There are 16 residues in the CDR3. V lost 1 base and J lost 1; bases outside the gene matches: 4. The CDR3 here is CASSLEQGAWNTEAFF. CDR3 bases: TGTGCCAGCAGCTTAGAACAGGGGGCTTGGAACACTGAAGCTTTCTTT.

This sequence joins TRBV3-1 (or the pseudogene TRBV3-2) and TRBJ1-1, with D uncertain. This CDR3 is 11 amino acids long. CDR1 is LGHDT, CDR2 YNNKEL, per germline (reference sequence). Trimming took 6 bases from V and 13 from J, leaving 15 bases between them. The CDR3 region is CASSPDGEVFF. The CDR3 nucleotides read TGTGCCAGCAGTCCTGACGGTGAGGTTTTCTTT.

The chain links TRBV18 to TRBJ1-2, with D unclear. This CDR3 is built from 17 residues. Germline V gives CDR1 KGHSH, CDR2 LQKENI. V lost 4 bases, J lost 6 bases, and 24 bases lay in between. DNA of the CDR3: TGTGCCAGCTCACAATTCGCGGGGTTCCAATACGACGATGGCTACACCTTC. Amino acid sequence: CASSQFAGFQYDDGYTF.

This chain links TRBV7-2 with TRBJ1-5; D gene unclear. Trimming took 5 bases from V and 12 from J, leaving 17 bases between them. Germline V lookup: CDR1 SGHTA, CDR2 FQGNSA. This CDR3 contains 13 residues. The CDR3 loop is CASSDKGGLGQHF. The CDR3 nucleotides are TGTGCCAGCAGCGACAAGGGAGGGCTCGGCCAGCATTTT. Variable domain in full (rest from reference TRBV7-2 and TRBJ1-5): GAGVSQSPSNKVTEKGKDVELRCDPISGHTALYWYRQSLGQGLEFLIYFQGNSAPDKSGLPSDRFSAERTGGSVSTLTIQRTQQEDSAVYLCASSDKGGLGQHFGDGTRLSIL.

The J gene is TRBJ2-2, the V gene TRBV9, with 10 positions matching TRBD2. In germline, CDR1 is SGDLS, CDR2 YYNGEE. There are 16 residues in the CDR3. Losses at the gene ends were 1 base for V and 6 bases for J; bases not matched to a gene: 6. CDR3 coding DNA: TGTGCCAGCAGCGTAAGGGAAGCGGGAGGGCCCGGGGAGCTGTTTTTT. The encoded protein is CASSVREAGGPGELFF.

CDR3 DNA: TGTGCCTGGAGGGGACAGCCATATAATTCACCCCTCCACTTT. Protein sequence: CAWRGQPYNSPLHF. The V and J genes are TRBV30 and TRBJ1-6; 7 bases map to TRBD1. CDR1 GTSNPN and CDR2 SVGIG come from the germline V gene (reference sequence). The CDR3 spans 14 residues. With 3 bases clipped from V and 4 bases from J, the junction kept 3 bases outside the gene matches.